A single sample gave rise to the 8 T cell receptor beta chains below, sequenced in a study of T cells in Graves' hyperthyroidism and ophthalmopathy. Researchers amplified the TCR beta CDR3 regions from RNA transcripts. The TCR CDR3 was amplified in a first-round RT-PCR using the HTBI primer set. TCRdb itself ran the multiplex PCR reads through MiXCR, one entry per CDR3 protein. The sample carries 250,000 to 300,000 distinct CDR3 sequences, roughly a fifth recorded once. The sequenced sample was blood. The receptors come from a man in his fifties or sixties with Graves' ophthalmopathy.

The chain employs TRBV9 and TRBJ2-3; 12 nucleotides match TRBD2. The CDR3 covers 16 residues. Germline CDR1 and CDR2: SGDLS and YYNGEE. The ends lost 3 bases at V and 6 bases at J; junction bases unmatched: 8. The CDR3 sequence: CASSAQTSGRGDTQYF. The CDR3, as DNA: TGTGCCAGCAGCGCCCAGACTAGCGGGAGAGGGGATACGCAGTATTTT.

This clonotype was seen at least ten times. The CDR3, as DNA: TGTGCCAGCAGCCAAGCAGGACTAGCAATAGATGAGCAGTTCTTC. Translated: CASSQAGLAIDEQFF. The chain carries TRBV7-3 and TRBJ2-1; TRBD2 matches 8 bases. CDR1 is SGHTA and CDR2 is FQGTGA in the germline V gene. V shed 5 bases, J shed 8 bases, and the junction held 11 bases outside the gene matches. This CDR3 comprises 15 residues.

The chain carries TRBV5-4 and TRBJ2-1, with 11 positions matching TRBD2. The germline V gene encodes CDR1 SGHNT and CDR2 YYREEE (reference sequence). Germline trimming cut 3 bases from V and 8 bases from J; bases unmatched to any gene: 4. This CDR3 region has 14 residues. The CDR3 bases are TGTGCCAGCAGCTCTAGCGGGAGGATGTATGAGCAGTTCTTC. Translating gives CASSSSGRMYEQFF.

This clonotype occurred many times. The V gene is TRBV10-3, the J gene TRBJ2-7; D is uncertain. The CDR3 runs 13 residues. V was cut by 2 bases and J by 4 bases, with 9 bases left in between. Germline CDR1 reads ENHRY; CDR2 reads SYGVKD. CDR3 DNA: TGTGCCATCAGTGAGAGGCAGAATTACGAGCAGTACTTC. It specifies CAISERQNYEQYF.

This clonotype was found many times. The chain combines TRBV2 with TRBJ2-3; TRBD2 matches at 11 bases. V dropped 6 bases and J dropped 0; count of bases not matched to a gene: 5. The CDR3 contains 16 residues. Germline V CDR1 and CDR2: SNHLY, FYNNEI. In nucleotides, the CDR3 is TGTGCCAGCAGCTGGACTAGCGGGTACAGCACAGATACGCAGTATTTT. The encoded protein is CASSWTSGYSTDTQYF.

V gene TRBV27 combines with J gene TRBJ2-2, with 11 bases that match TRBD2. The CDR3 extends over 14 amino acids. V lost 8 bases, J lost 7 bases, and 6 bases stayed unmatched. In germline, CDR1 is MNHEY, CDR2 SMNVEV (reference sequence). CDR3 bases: TGTGCCAGCTCGCGACTAGCGGGAAGCGGGGAGCTGTTTTTT. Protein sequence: CASSRLAGSGELFF.

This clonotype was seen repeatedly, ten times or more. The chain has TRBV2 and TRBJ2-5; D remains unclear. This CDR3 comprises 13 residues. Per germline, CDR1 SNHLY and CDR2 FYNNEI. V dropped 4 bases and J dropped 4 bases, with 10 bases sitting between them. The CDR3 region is CASSVLSVETQYF. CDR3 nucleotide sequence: TGTGCCAGCAGTGTCCTCTCTGTAGAGACCCAGTACTTC. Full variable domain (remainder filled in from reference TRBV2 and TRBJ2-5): EPEVTQTPSHQVTQMGQEVILRCVPISNHLYFYWYRQILGQKVEFLVSFYNNEISEKSEIFDDQFSVERPDGSNFTLKIRSTKLEDSAMYFCASSVLSVETQYFGPGTRLLVL.

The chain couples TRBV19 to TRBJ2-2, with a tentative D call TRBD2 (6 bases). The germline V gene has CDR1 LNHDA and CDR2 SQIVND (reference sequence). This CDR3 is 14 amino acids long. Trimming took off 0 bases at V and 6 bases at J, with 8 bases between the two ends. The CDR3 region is CASSIDRGSGELFF. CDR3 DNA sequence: TGTGCCAGTAGTATAGATCGGGGGTCCGGGGAGCTGTTTTTT.